What follows are 23 T cell receptor beta chains derived from one specimen sequenced in a study of shared clonotypes between healthy human individuals. Sequencing used immunoSEQ multiplex PCR; TCRdb keeps in-frame clones, though not all of them. The sample shows roughly 2.5 million clones, around 94% of them seen only once. Material: naive CD4+ T cells sorted from blood. Subset defined: CD45RA+ positively selected. Receptors were obtained from a young man in good health.

The CDR3 nucleotides read TGTGCCAGCAGTTTCGGACTCATCTACCACTATGGCTACACCTTC. Translation: CASSFGLIYHYGYTF. The chain is built from TRBV28 and TRBJ1-2; D remains unclear. The CDR3 is 15 amino acids. V dropped 3 bases and J dropped 3 bases, with 14 bases sitting between them. The germline V gene has CDR1 MDHEN and CDR2 SYDVKM.

The chain recombines TRBV25-1 with TRBJ1-6, with a weak D call TRBD1 (5 bases). The ends were cut back, 9 bases at V and 7 bases at J, with 13 bases in the middle. The CDR3 loop spans 13 amino acids. Germline V gene lookup returns CDR1 MGHDK and CDR2 SYGVNS. Here the CDR3 reads CASGRGRNSPLHF. In nucleotides, the CDR3 is TGTGCCAGTGGGAGGGGCCGAAATTCACCCCTCCACTTT.

J is TRBJ2-1 and V is TRBV5-1; 7 positions agree with TRBD2. The CDR3 has 15 amino acids. V shed 7 bases and J 4 bases; nucleotides not matched to a gene: 11. Germline V gene sequence: CDR1 SGHRS, CDR2 YFSETQ. The CDR3 region has the DNA TGCGCCAGCGCGAGTGAACCCGGGGGGTACAATGAGCAGTTCTTC. Translated, it gives CASASEPGGYNEQFF.

This chain uses TRBV7-2 with TRBJ2-5; maybe TRBD1 (6 bases). The germline V gene has CDR1 SGHTA and CDR2 FQGNSA. Trimming left V 1 base short and J 3 bases short, with 9 bases between. The CDR3 is made up of 14 amino acids. CDR3 in DNA: TGTGCCAGCAGCTTAGTTTGGACAGAAGAGACCCAGTACTTC. Translated: CASSLVWTEETQYF.

V usage is TRBV5-4 and J usage is TRBJ2-1, with a weak D call TRBD2 (6 bases). The germline V gene encodes CDR1 SGHNT and CDR2 YYREEE (reference sequence). This CDR3 comprises 12 residues. Trimming shortened V by 5 bases and J by 8 bases, and 11 bases separated the two germline ends. The CDR3 DNA is TGTGCCAGCAGTCTAGCGTTCGATGAGCAGTTCTTC. Protein sequence: CASSLAFDEQFF.

Only one count was recorded for this clone. The genes are TRBV4-1 and TRBJ2-7; TRBD2 matches at 13 bases. The CDR3 runs 17 residues. Looked up from germline, CDR1 is MGHRA and CDR2 is YSYEKL. V lost 1 base and J lost 7; bases outside the gene matches: 10. This CDR3 is CASSQVIGTSGAIEQYF. The CDR3 DNA follows: TGCGCCAGCAGCCAAGTAATTGGGACTAGCGGGGCCATTGAGCAGTACTTC.

Remarks on this clone: Other DNA sequences in this specimen translate into the identical CDR3. CDR3 DNA sequence: TGTGCCAGCAGCGTAGCACCCCAAGAGACCCAGTACTTC. This encodes CASSVAPQETQYF. This chain connects TRBV9 to TRBJ2-5; D is undetermined. Germline CDR1 SGDLS, CDR2 YYNGEE. This CDR3 contains 13 residues. The V end lost 0 bases, the J end lost 1 base, and 4 bases lay between the germline ends.

The rearrangement uses TRBV21-1 and TRBJ2-7; TRBD2, the table's D call, lacks a check against the DNA. TRBV21-1 is a pseudogene. This CDR3 has 14 amino acids. The CDR3 region is CASSPLGSLYEQYF. In DNA, the CDR3 is TGTGCCAGCAGCCCCCTAGGATCTCTCTACGAGCAGTACTTC.

This chain links TRBV4-2 with TRBJ1-5; D gene unclear. The V gene lost 1 base and the J gene lost 4 bases, with 11 bases spanning the gap. There are 15 residues in the CDR3. The germline CDR1 and CDR2 sequences are LGHNA and YNFKEQ. The DNA of the CDR3 is TGTGCCAGCAGCCAAGCGAGGACTCCAAATCAGCCCCAGCATTTT. This codes for CASSQARTPNQPQHF.

The rearrangement uses TRBV7-6 and TRBJ2-6, with 9 bases aligning to TRBD2. The CDR3 extends over 19 amino acids. J gave up 4 bases and V 7 bases, and 17 bases lay outside the gene matches. In germline, CDR1 is SGHVS, CDR2 FNYEAQ. The CDR3 loop is CASTEEIRSGRFGANVLTF. CDR3 DNA: TGTGCCAGCACCGAAGAGATACGCAGCGGGAGGTTCGGGGCCAACGTCCTGACTTTC. The full variable domain, rest sourced from reference TRBV7-6 and TRBJ2-6, is GAGVSQSPRYKVTKRGQDVALRCDPISGHVSLYWYRQALGQGPEFLTYFNYEAQQDKSGLPNDRFSAERPEGSISTLTIQRTEQRDSAMYRCASTEEIRSGRFGANVLTFGAGSRLTVL.

The V call is TRBV5-8, the J call TRBJ1-2, with 11 bases that match TRBD1. The germline CDR1 and CDR2 sequences are SGHTS and YDEGEE. This CDR3 is 16 amino acids long. Trimming took 0 bases from V and 4 from J; bases not matched to a gene: 5. As DNA, the CDR3 is TGTGCCAGCAGCTTGGGGACAGGGGGCGTCACCTATGGCTACACCTTC. As protein: CASSLGTGGVTYGYTF.

This rearrangement joins TRBV10-3 to TRBJ2-5; D is possibly TRBD1 (5 bases). This CDR3 comprises 13 residues. Trimming stripped 3 bases from V and 0 bases from J, with 5 bases between. Germline assignment: CDR1 ENHRY and CDR2 SYGVKD. The CDR3 DNA is TGTGCCATCAGTGAACAGGACCAAGAGACCCAGTACTTC. Translation: CAISEQDQETQYF.

The gene calls are TRBV27 and TRBJ1-2; tentatively, D is TRBD1 (5 bases). The CDR3 sequence is 15 residues long. Per germline, CDR1 MNHEY and CDR2 SMNVEV (reference sequence). The ends were cut back, 0 bases at V and 7 bases at J, with 15 bases in the middle. Here the CDR3 DNA reads TGTGCCAGCAGTTTATCACCCGACAGCATATCTGGCTACACCTTC. Protein: CASSLSPDSISGYTF.

V usage is TRBV5-1 and J usage is TRBJ2-4; D is perhaps TRBD1 (6 bases). Germline CDR1 is SGHRS and CDR2 is YFSETQ. The CDR3 loop spans 13 amino acids. Trimming took off 1 base at V and 6 bases at J, with 8 bases between the two ends. The CDR3 sequence: CASSLKTGNIQYF. CDR3 DNA sequence: TGCGCCAGCAGCTTGAAGACAGGAAACATTCAGTACTTC.

The rearrangement links TRBV18 to TRBJ2-7, with 12 nucleotides matching TRBD2. The CDR3 consists of 17 residues. The trim removed 0 bases at V and 2 bases at J, leaving 5 bases unmatched. The germline gives CDR1 KGHSH, CDR2 LQKENI. This chain's CDR3 is CASSPPPTSGRAYEQYF. The CDR3 coding sequence is TGTGCCAGCTCACCACCCCCGACTAGCGGGAGAGCCTACGAGCAGTACTTC.

The chain recombines TRBV30 with TRBJ1-3; D remains ambiguous. Trimming left V 3 bases short and J 0 bases short, with 12 bases between. CDR1 is GTSNPN, CDR2 SVGIG, per germline (reference sequence). The CDR3 runs 15 residues. The CDR3, as DNA: TGTGCCTGGAGAGGTGGAGTTAACTCTGGAAACACCATATATTTT. It yields the protein CAWRGGVNSGNTIYF.

CDR3 protein: CASSSRTSGSSRKFF. For the CDR3, the DNA is TGTGCCAGCAGCTCCCGGACTAGCGGGAGTTCGAGAAAGTTCTTC. The rearrangement uses TRBV7-2 and TRBJ2-1, with 13 bases matching TRBD2. CDR3 length: 15 residues. The V gene's germline CDR1 is SGHTA and CDR2 FQGNSA. V dropped 4 bases and J dropped 14; count of bases not matched to a gene: 11.

The rearrangement joins TRBV19 to TRBJ2-1, with 12 bases identical to TRBD2. CDR1 is LNHDA, CDR2 SQIVND, per germline (reference sequence). The CDR3 totals 13 residues. V trimming: 5 bases; J trimming: 10 bases; junction bases outside the gene matches: 3. CDR3 loop: CASSPGTSGEQFF. DNA of the CDR3: TGTGCCAGTAGTCCCGGGACTAGCGGGGAGCAGTTCTTC.

J is TRBJ1-4 and V is TRBV6-4, with D maybe TRBD1 (6 bases). V was clipped by 7 bases and J by 11 bases, with 11 bases between them. CDR1 and CDR2 from the germline V gene are MRHNA and SNTAGT. The CDR3 totals 11 residues. The CDR3 coding sequence is TGTGCCAGCAATTACAGGGTGAAACTGTTTTTT. Translating it yields CASNYRVKLFF.

This chain connects TRBV12-5 to TRBJ1-1, with 7 bases identical to TRBD1. Trimming cost V 5 bases and J 5 bases; bases outside gene matches: 5. CDR3 length: 13 residues. Germline V gene sequence: CDR1 LGHNT, CDR2 FRNRAP. The CDR3 spells CASGRQGGTEAFF. In nucleotides, the CDR3 is TGTGCTAGTGGTCGCCAGGGGGGTACTGAAGCTTTCTTT.

V and J are TRBV6-6 and TRBJ2-3, with no clear D. CDR1 and CDR2 from the germline V gene are MNHNY and SVGAGI (reference sequence). The ends were cut back, 7 bases at V and 5 bases at J, with 13 bases in the middle. This CDR3 contains 13 residues. CDR3 protein: CASIAPVGDTQYF. CDR3 coding DNA: TGTGCCAGCATCGCCCCGGTGGGAGATACGCAGTATTTT.

The chain carries TRBV6-5 and TRBJ1-2, with D possibly TRBD1 on 6 matching bases. CDR1 is MNHEY and CDR2 is SVGAGI in the germline V gene. V lost 6 bases and J lost 8, with 19 bases in between. The length of the CDR3 is 14 residues. CDR3 bases: TGTGCCAGCAGCCTAACAGGGTTCCAAGAGGGCTACACCTTC. This codes for CASSLTGFQEGYTF.

V usage is TRBV9 and J usage is TRBJ1-1, with D unresolved. The CDR3 spans 15 residues. Trimming stripped 4 bases from V and 1 base from J, with 14 bases between. Germline V gene sequence: CDR1 SGDLS, CDR2 YYNGEE. Here the CDR3 reads CASSPLVGSNTEAFF. The CDR3 DNA reads TGTGCCAGCAGCCCCCTGGTAGGTTCGAACACTGAAGCTTTCTTT.